The clone carrying this T cell receptor beta chain appeared once. This record comes from a study of blood T cell repertoires in COVID-19. About the research overall: Whether acute or convalescent, the COVID-19 samples came from the United States, Italy and Spain. PBMCs, B-cell-depleted T cells, or T cells were the source of the cDNA or gDNA that made up the material.

The ends lost 6 bases at V and 5 bases at J; junction bases unmatched: 13. This CDR3 spans 16 amino acids. Germline V CDR1 and CDR2: MNHEY, SVGEGT. The repertoire was sequenced with immunoSEQ multiplex PCR; TCRdb's copy has only in-frame clones and lacks some. The sample has under 200,000 clones, 85% to 90% seen once. The genes are TRBV6-2 or TRBV6-3 and TRBJ1-1; 9 nucleotides align to TRBD1. Material for sequencing was peripheral blood. This receptor was taken from a man younger than 35 with active or convalescent COVID-19. CDR3 protein: CASSLWTGDVITEAFF. CDR3 DNA: TGTGCCAGCAGCCTCTGGACAGGGGATGTGATAACTGAAGCTTTCTTT.